This T cell receptor beta chain was identified in a study of blood T cell repertoires in COVID-19. The overall study: From T cells, B-cell-depleted T cells, or PBMCs came the material, which was cDNA or gDNA.

Clones were read by immunoSEQ multiplex PCR, and TCRdb kept only the in-frame ones, dropping some. The sample records around 68,000 clones, roughly 81% being singletons. The CDR3 length is 18 residues. The germline CDR1 and CDR2 sequences are KGHDR and SFDVKD. V was trimmed by 4 bases and J by 0 bases, leaving 18 bases between them. The TCR originated in a human donor in a cohort sampled during active COVID-19. Input material: peripheral blood. The V gene is TRBV24-1, the J gene TRBJ2-1; maybe TRBD1 (6 bases). The CDR3 sequence: CATSEPTGPVSSYNEQFF. DNA of the CDR3: TGTGCCACCAGTGAGCCCACAGGGCCTGTAAGCTCCTACAATGAGCAGTTCTTC.